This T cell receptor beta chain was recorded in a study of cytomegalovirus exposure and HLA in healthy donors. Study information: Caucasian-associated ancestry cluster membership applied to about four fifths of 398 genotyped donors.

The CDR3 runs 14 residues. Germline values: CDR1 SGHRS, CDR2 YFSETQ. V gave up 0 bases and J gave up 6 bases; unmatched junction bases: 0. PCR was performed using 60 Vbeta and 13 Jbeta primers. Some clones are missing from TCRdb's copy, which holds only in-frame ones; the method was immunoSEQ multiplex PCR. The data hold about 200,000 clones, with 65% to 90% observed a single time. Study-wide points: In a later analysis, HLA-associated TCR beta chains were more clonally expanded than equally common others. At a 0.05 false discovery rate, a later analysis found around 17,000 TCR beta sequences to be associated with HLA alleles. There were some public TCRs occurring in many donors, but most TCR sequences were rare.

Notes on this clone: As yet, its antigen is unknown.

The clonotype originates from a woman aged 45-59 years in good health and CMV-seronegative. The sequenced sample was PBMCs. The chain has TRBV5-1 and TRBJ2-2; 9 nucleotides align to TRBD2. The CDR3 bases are TGCGCCAGCAGCTTGGGGACTAGCGCCGGGGAGCTGTTTTTT. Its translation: CASSLGTSAGELFF.